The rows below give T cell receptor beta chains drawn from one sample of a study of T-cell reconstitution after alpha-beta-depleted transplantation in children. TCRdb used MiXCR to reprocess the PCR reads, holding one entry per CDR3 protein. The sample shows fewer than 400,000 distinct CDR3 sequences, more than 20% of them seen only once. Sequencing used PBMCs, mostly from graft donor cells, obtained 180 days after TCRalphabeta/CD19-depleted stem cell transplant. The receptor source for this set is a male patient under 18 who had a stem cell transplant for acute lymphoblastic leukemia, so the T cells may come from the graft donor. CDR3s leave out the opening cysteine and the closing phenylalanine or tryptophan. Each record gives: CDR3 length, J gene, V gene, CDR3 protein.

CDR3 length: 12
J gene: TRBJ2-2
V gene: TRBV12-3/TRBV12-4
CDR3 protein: ASSFQASTGELF

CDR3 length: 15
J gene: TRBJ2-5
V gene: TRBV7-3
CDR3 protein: ASSPLATSGSGETQY

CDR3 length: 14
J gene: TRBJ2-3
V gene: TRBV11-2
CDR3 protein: ASSLVAGGSTDTQY

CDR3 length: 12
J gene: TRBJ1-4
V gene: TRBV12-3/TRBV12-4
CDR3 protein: ASRPAATNEKLF

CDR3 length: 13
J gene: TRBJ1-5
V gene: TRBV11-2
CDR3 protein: ASSLGLYSNQPQH

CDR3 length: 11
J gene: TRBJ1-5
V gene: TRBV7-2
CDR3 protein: ASSSGPNQPQH

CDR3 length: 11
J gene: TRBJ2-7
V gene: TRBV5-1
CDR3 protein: ASSFAYTYEQY

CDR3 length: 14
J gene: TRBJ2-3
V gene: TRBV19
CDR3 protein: ASSPLLAGTWDTQY

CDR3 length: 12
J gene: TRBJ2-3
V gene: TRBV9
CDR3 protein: ASTSGGGTDTQY

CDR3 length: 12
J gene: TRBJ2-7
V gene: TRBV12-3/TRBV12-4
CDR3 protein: ASRAGQGSYEQY

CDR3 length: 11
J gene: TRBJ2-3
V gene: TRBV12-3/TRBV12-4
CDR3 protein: ASSRQPRGTQY

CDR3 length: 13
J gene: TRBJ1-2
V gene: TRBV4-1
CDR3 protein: ASSHPGQVEYGYT

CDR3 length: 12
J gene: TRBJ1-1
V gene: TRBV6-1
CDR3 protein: ASSQGQGSTEAF

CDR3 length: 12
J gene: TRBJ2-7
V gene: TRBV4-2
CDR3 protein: ASSQGGFGDEQY

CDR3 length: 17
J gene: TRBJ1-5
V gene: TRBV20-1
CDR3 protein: SARDLYGTGSHSNQPQH

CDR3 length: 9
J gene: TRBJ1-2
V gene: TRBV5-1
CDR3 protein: ASSSGDGYT

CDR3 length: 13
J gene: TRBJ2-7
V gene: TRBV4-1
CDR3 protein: ASSQAIGPFYEQY

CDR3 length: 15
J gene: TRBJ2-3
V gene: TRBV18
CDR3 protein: ASSPLGLAQRTDTQY

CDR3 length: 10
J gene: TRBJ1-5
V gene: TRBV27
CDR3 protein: ASTKQGGPQH

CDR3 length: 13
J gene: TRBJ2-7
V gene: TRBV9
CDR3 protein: ASSPRPGLDHEQY